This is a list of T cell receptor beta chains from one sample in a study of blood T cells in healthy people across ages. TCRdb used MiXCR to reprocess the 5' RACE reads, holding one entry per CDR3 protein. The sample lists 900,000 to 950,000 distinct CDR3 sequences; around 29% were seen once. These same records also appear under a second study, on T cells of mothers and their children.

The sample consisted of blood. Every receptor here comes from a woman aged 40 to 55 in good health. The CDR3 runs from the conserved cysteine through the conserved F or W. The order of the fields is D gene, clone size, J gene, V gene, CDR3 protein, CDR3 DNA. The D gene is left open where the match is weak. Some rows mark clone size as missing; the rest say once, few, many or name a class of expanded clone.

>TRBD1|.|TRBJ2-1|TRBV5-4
CASSFWGTGAFNEQFF
TGTGCCAGCAGCTTCTGGGGGACAGGAGCCTTTAATGAGCAGTTCTTC
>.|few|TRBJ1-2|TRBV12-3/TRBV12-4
CASSSLVSGGYTF
TGTGCCAGCAGTTCCTTAGTATCGGGTGGCTACACCTTC
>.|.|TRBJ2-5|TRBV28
CASTTGGALGETQYF
TGTGCCAGCACCACAGGGGGGGCCCTAGGGGAGACCCAGTACTTC
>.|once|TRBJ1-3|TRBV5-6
CASSLGQRSSGNTIYF
TGTGCCAGCAGCTTGGGGCAGCGGAGCTCTGGAAACACCATATATTTT
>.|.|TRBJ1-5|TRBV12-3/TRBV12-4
CASSLTSSNQPQHF
TGTGCCAGCAGTTTAACATCTAGCAATCAGCCCCAGCATTTT
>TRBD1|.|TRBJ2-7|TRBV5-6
CASSSISRDRGSYEQYF
TGTGCCAGCAGCTCAATAAGTCGGGACAGGGGCTCCTACGAGCAGTACTTC
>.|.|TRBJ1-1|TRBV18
CASSLRTKMNTEAFF
TGTGCCAGCTCACTACGGACGAAGATGAACACTGAAGCTTTCTTT
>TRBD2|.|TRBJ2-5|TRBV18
CASPDLGLAAGGTQYF
TGTGCCAGCCCGGACCTTGGACTAGCCGCCGGTGGGACCCAGTACTTC
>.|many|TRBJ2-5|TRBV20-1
CSARGAWGEVGETQYF
TGCAGTGCTAGAGGGGCTTGGGGGGAGGTCGGAGAGACCCAGTACTTC
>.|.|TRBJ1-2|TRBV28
CASSHRESDGYTF
TGTGCCAGCAGCCACAGGGAATCGGATGGCTACACCTTC
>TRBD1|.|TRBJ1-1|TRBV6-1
CASEGPFLNRGRRTEAFF
TGTGCCAGCGAGGGCCCTTTTTTGAACAGGGGGCGGAGGACTGAAGCTTTCTTT
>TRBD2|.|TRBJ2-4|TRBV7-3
CASSSSGGGGNEQYF
TGTGCCAGCAGCTCTAGCGGGGGGGGAGGGAATGAGCAGTACTTC
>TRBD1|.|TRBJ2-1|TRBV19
CASSIEGTGSYNEQFF
TGTGCCAGTAGTATAGAGGGGACAGGCTCCTACAATGAGCAGTTCTTC
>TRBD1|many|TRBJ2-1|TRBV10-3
CAIRQDRGDNEQFF
TGTGCCATCAGGCAGGACAGGGGGGACAATGAGCAGTTCTTC
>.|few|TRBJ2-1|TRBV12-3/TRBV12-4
CASISRDGYNEQFF
TGTGCCAGCATCTCACGGGACGGGTACAATGAGCAGTTCTTC
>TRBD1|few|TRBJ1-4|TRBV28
CASSLLGLDRESATNEKLFF
TGTGCCAGCAGTTTATTGGGACTAGACAGGGAGAGTGCAACTAATGAAAAACTGTTTTTT
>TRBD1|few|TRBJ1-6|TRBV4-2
CASSGRQGEVSPLHF
TGTGCCAGCAGCGGACGACAGGGGGAGGTTTCACCCCTCCACTTT
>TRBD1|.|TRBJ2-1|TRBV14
CASSQEKTGAENEQFF
TGTGCCAGTAGCCAAGAGAAGACAGGGGCAGAGAATGAGCAGTTCTTC
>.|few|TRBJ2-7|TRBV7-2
CASSPRTSGVDYEQYF
TGTGCCAGCAGCCCCCGTACCTCGGGGGTCGACTACGAGCAGTACTTC
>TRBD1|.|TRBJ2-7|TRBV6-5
CASSSSKQGKYEQYF
TGTGCCAGCAGTTCCAGCAAACAGGGGAAGTACGAGCAGTACTTC
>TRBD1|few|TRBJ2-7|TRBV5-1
CASRTGPGQAPYEQYF
TGCGCCAGCAGAACCGGGCCGGGACAGGCCCCCTACGAGCAGTACTTC
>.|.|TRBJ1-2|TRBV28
CATAREDGYTF
TGTGCCACAGCGAGAGAGGATGGCTACACCTTC
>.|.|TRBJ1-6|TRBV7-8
CASSLDWGANSPLHF
TGTGCCAGCAGCTTAGACTGGGGGGCGAATTCACCCCTCCACTTT
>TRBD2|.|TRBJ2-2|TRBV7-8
CASSPRQSGLAGGHRNTGELFF
TGTGCCAGCAGCCCCAGACAAAGTGGACTAGCGGGGGGTCACAGAAACACCGGGGAGCTGTTTTTT
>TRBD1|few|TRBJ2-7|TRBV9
CASSPPIGTGFHEQYF
TGTGCCAGCAGCCCTCCCATTGGGACAGGGTTCCACGAGCAGTACTTC
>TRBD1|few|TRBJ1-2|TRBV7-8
CASSLAPLGTGKNYGYTF
TGTGCCAGCAGCTTAGCCCCCCTTGGGACAGGGAAAAACTATGGCTACACCTTC
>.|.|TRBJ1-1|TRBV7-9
CASSSQTLDSEAFF
TGTGCCAGCAGCTCCCAAACGTTGGACAGTGAAGCTTTCTTT
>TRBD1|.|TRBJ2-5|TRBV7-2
CASSRGTGTETQYF
TGTGCCAGCAGCCGCGGGACAGGGACAGAGACCCAGTACTTC
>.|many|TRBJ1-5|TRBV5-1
CASSFGGGQPQHF
TGCGCCAGCAGCTTTGGGGGTGGTCAGCCCCAGCATTTT
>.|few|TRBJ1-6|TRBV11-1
CANGEIPVRSPLHF
TGTGCCAACGGGGAAATCCCGGTTAGATCACCCCTCCACTTT
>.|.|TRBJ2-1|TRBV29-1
CTVRSYNEQFF
TGCACCGTTCGGTCCTACAATGAGCAGTTCTTC
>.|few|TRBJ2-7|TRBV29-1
CSVDKAGLKYEQYF
TGCAGCGTTGACAAAGCCGGACTAAAATACGAGCAGTACTTC
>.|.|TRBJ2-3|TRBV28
CASLLGGTDTRYF
TGTGCCAGCCTCCTGGGTGGCACAGATACGCGGTATTTT
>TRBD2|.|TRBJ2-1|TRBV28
CASPPSGGPRGNEQFF
TGTGCCAGCCCCCCTAGCGGGGGGCCTAGGGGGAATGAGCAGTTCTTC
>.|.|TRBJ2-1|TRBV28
CASSPGRWGIGYNEQFF
TGTGCCAGCAGCCCTGGGCGGTGGGGGATCGGCTACAATGAGCAGTTCTTC
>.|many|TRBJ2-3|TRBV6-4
CASSPREAGTDTQYF
TGTGCCAGCAGTCCCAGGGAGGCTGGCACAGATACGCAGTATTTT
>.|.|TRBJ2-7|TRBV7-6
CASSLDGLGPYF
TGTGCCAGCAGCTTAGACGGCCTCGGGCCGTACTTC
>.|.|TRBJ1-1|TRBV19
CASSMEGGEQAFF
TGTGCCAGTAGTATGGAGGGGGGCGAGCAAGCTTTCTTT
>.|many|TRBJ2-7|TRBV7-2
CASSLEVGGYEQYF
TGTGCCAGCAGCTTAGAGGTCGGAGGATACGAGCAGTACTTC
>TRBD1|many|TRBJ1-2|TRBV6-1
CASSSRDRIYNYGYTF
TGTGCCAGCAGTTCTAGGGACAGAATATATAACTATGGCTACACCTTC
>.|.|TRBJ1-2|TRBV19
CASSSSGTDNYGYTF
TGTGCCAGTAGTTCATCAGGGACGGATAACTATGGCTACACCTTC
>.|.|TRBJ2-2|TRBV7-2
CASSLGPGAGELFF
TGTGCCAGCAGCTTAGGCCCGGGGGCCGGGGAGCTGTTTTTT
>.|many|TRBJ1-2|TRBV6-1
CASRTIGGYGYTF
TGTGCCAGCAGAACAATCGGGGGGTATGGCTACACCTTC
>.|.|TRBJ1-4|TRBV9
CASSVGRSTNEKLFF
TGTGCCAGCAGCGTAGGTCGGTCAACTAATGAAAAACTGTTTTTT
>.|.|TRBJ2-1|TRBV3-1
CASSRRGGGNNGQFF
TGTGCCAGCAGCCGGAGAGGGGGAGGGAACAATGGGCAGTTCTTC
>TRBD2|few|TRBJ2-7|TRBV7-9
CASAVAGPSSYEQYF
TGTGCCAGCGCCGTAGCGGGTCCAAGCTCCTACGAGCAGTACTTC
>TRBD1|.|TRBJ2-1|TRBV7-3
CASSEGTGGLNEQFF
TGTGCCAGCAGCGAAGGGACAGGGGGCTTGAATGAGCAGTTCTTC
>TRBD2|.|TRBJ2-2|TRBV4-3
CASSQDLLAGGPVRELFF
TGCGCCAGCAGCCAAGATTTATTAGCGGGGGGGCCTGTCCGGGAGCTGTTTTTT
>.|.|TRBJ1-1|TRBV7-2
CASSSTGVGAAEAFF
TGTGCCAGCAGCTCGACGGGGGTTGGGGCTGCTGAAGCTTTCTTT
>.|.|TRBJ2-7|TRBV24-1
CATSGEGGYEQYF
TGTGCCACCAGTGGCGAAGGGGGCTACGAGCAGTACTTC
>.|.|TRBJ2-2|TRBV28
CASSLSVGELFF
TGTGCCAGCAGTTTATCGGTCGGGGAGCTGTTTTTT
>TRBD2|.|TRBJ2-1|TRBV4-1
CASSQPRRGGNEQFF
TGCGCCAGCAGCCAGCCCCGGCGGGGGGGCAATGAGCAGTTCTTC
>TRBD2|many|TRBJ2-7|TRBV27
CASSLSGGGTYEQYF
TGTGCCAGCAGTTTGAGTGGCGGGGGGACCTACGAGCAGTACTTC
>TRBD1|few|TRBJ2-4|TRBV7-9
CASSLGGTGRAKNIQYF
TGTGCCAGCAGCTTAGGTGGGACAGGGAGGGCCAAAAACATTCAGTACTTC
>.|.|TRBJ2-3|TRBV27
CASSIQVPDTQYF
TGTGCCAGCAGTATCCAGGTACCAGATACGCAGTATTTT